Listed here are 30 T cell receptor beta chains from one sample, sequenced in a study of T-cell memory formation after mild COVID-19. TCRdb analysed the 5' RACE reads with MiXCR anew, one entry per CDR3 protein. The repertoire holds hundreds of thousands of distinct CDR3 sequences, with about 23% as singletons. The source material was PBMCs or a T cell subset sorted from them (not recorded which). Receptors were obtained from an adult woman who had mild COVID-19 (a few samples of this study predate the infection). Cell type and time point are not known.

CDR3 nucleotide sequence: TGTGCCAGCAGCTTGGTTCAGGGGGCTCCGGGGGAGCAGTACTTC. It encodes CASSLVQGAPGEQYF. V is TRBV5-5 and J is TRBJ2-7; 8 nucleotides align to TRBD1. The germline CDR1 and CDR2 sequences are SGHKS and YYEKEE (reference sequence). CDR3 length: 15 amino acids. The V and J ends lost 0 bases and 7 bases, in that order; junction bases with no gene match: 9. The full variable domain, with the rest looked up from reference TRBV5-5 and TRBJ2-7, is DAGVTQSPTHLIKTRGQQVTLRCSPISGHKSVSWYQQVLGQGPQFIFQYYEKEERGRGNFPDRFSARQFPNYSSELNVNALLLGDSALYLCASSLVQGAPGEQYFGPGTRLTVT.

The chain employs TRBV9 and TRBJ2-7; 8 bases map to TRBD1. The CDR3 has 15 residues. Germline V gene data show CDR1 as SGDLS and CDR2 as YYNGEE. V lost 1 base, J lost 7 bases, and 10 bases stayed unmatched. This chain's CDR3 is CASSVSPGGAGEQYF. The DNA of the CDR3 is TGTGCCAGCAGCGTAAGTCCAGGGGGCGCGGGGGAGCAGTACTTC.

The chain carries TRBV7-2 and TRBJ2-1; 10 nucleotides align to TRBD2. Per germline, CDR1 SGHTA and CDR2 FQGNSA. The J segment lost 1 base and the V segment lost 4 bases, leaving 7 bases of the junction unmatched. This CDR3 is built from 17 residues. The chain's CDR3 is CASSSLRTSGSYNEQFF. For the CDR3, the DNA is TGTGCCAGCAGCTCCCTCCGGACTAGCGGATCCTACAATGAGCAGTTCTTC.

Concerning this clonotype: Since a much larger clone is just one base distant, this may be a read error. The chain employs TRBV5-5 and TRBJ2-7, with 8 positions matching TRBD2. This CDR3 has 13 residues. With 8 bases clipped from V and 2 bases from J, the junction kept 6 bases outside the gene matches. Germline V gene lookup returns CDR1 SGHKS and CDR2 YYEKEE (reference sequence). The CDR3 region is CARSRGLAYEQYF. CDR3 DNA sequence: TGTGCCAGAAGCCGGGGACTAGCCTACGAGCAGTACTTC.

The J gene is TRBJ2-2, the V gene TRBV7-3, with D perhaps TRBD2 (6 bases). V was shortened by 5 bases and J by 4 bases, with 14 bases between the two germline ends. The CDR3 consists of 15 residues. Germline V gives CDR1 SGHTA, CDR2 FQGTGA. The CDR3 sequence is CASSATSLGTGELFF. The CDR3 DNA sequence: TGTGCCAGCAGCGCTACTAGCCTTGGCACCGGGGAGCTGTTTTTT.

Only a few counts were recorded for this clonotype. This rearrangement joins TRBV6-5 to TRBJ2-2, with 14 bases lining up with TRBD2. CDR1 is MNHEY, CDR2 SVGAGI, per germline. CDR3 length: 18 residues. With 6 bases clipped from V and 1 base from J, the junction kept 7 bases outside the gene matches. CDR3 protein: CASRPWTSGRRNTGELFF. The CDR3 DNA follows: TGTGCCAGCAGACCCTGGACTAGCGGGAGGCGGAACACCGGGGAGCTGTTTTTT.

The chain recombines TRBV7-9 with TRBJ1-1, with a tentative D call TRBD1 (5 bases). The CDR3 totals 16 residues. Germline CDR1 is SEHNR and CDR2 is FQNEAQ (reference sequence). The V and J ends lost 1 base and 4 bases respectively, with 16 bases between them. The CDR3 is CASSLVGGGGSTEAFF. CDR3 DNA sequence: TGTGCCAGCAGCTTAGTTGGGGGTGGAGGCTCCACTGAAGCTTTCTTT.

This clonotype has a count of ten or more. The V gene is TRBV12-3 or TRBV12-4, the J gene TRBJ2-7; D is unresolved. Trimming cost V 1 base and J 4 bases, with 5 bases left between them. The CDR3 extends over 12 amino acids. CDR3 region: CASSLGRYEQYF. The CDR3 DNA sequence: TGTGCCAGCAGTTTAGGGCGTTACGAGCAGTACTTC.

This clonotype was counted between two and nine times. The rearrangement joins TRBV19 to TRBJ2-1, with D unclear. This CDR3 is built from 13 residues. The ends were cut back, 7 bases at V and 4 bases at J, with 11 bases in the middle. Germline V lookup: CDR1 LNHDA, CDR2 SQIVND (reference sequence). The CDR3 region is CASIAGPYNEQFF. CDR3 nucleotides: TGTGCCAGTATTGCCGGGCCTTACAATGAGCAGTTCTTC. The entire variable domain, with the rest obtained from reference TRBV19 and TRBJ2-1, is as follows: DGGITQSPKYLFRKEGQNVTLSCEQNLNHDAMYWYRQDPGQGLRLIYYSQIVNDFQKGDIAEGYSVSREKKESFPLTVTSAQKNPTAFYLCASIAGPYNEQFFGPGTRLTVL.

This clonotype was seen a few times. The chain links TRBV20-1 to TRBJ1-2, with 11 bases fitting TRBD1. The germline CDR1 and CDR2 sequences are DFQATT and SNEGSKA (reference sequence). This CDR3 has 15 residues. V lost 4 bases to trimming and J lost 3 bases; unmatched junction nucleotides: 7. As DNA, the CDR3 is TGCAGTGCTATGACTCCGGGACAGGGGGACTATGGCTACACCTTC. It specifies CSAMTPGQGDYGYTF.

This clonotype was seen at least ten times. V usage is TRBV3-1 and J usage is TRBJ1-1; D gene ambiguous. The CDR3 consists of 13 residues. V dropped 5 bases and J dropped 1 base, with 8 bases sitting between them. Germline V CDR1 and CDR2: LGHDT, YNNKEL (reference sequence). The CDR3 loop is CASSVTENTEAFF. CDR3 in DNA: TGTGCCAGCAGCGTGACCGAGAACACTGAAGCTTTCTTT.

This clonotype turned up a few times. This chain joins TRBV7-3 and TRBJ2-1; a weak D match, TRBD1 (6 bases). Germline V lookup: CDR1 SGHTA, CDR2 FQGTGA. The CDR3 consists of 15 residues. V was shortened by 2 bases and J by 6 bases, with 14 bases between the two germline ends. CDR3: CASSLRVAGVNEQFF. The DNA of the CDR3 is TGTGCCAGCAGCTTACGAGTAGCAGGGGTCAATGAGCAGTTCTTC.

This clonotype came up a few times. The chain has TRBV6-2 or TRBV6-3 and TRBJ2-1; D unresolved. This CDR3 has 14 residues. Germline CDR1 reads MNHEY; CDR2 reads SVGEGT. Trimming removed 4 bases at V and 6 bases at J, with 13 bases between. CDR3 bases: TGTGCCAGCAGTTCGGCCCACCCAGGCAATGAGCAGTTCTTC. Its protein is CASSSAHPGNEQFF.

The CDR3 loop is CASSPQGTGAYEQYF. The CDR3 coding sequence is TGTGCCAGCTCACCCCAGGGAACAGGGGCCTACGAGCAGTACTTC. V and J are TRBV18 and TRBJ2-7, with 7 bases matching TRBD1. This CDR3 has 15 amino acids. J was trimmed by 2 bases and V by 3 bases; bases with no gene match: 7. CDR1 and CDR2 (germline): KGHSH, LQKENI. Together with reference TRBV18 and TRBJ2-7, the CDR3 gives the full variable domain: NAGVMQNPRHLVRRRGQEARLRCSPMKGHSHVYWYRQLPEEGLKFMVYLQKENIIDESGMPKERFSAEFPKEGPSILRIQQVVRGDSAAYFCASSPQGTGAYEQYFGPGTRLTVT.

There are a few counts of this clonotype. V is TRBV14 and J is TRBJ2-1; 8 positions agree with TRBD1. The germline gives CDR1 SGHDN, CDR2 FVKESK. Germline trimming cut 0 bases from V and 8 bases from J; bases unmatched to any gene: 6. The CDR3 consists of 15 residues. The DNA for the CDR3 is TGTGCCAGCAGCCAAGAGGGACAGGCGTTGGATGAGCAGTTCTTC. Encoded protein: CASSQEGQALDEQFF.

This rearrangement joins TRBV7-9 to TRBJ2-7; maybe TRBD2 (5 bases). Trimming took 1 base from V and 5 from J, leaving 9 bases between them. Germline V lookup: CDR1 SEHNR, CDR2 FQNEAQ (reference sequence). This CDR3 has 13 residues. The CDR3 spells CASSLVSGDEQYF. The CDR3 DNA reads TGTGCCAGCAGCTTAGTCTCCGGGGACGAGCAGTACTTC.

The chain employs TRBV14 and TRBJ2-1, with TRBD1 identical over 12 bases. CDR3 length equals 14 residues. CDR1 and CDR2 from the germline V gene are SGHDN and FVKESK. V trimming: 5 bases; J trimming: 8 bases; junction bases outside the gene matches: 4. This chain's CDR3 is CASSSGTGGHEQFF. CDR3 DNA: TGTGCCAGCAGCTCCGGGACAGGGGGCCATGAGCAGTTCTTC.

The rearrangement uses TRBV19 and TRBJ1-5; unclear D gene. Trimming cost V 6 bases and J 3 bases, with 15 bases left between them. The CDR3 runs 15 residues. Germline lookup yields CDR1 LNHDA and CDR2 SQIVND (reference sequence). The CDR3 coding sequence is TGTGCCAGTAGATCCTCGAGTCTACCCAATCAGCCCCAGCATTTT. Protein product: CASRSSSLPNQPQHF. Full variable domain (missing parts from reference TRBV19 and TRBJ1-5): DGGITQSPKYLFRKEGQNVTLSCEQNLNHDAMYWYRQDPGQGLRLIYYSQIVNDFQKGDIAEGYSVSREKKESFPLTVTSAQKNPTAFYLCASRSSSLPNQPQHFGDGTRLSIL.

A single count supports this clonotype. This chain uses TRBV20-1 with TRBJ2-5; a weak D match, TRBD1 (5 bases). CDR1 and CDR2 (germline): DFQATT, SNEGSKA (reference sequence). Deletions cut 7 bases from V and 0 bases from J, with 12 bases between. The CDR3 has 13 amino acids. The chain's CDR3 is CSVAGPYQETQYF. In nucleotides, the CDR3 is TGCAGTGTAGCAGGGCCGTACCAAGAGACCCAGTACTTC.

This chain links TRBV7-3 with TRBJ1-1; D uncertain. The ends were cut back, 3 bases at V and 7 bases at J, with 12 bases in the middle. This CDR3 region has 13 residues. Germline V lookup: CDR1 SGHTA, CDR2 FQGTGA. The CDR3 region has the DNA TGTGCCAGCAGCTTCGGAGGCCTTAATGAAGCTTTCTTT. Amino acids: CASSFGGLNEAFF.

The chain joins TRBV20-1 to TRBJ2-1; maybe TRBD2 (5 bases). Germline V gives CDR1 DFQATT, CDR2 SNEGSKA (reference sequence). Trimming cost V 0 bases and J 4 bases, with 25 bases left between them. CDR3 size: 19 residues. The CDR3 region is CSARDGKGTTGVLYNEQFF. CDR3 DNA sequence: TGCAGTGCTAGAGATGGAAAGGGCACAACCGGGGTCCTTTACAATGAGCAGTTCTTC.

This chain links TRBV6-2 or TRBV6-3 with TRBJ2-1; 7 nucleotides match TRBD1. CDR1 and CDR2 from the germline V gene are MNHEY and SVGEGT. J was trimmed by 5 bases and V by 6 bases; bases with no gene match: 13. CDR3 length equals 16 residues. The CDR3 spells CASRPVRGRNNNEQFF. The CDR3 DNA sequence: TGTGCCAGCAGACCGGTGAGGGGGCGGAACAACAATGAGCAGTTCTTC.

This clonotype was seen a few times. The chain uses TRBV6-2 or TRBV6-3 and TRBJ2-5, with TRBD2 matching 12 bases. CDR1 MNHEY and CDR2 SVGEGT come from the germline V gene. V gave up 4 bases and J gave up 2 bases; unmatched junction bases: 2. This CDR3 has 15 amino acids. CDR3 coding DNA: TGTGCCAGCAGTTTGACTAGCGGGAGTCAAGAGACCCAGTACTTC. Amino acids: CASSLTSGSQETQYF.

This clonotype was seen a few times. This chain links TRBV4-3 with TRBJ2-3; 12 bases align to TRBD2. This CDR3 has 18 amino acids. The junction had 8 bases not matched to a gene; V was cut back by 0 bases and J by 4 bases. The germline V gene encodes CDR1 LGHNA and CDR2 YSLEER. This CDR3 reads CASSQETLAGGSADTQYF. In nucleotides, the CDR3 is TGCGCCAGCAGCCAAGAAACACTAGCGGGAGGATCGGCAGATACGCAGTATTTT.

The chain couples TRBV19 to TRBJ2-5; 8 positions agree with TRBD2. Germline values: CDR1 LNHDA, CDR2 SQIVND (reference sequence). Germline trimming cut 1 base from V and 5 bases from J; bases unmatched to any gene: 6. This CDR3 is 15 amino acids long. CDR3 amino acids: CASSIGTSHLETQYF. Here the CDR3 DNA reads TGTGCCAGTAGTATAGGGACTAGCCATCTCGAGACCCAGTACTTC.

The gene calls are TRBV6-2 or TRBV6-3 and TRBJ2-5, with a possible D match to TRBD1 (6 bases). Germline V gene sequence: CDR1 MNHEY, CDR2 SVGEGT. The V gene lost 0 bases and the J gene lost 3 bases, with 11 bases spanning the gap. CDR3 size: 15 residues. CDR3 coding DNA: TGTGCCAGCAGTTACTCGAGGTCAGGGGAAGAGACCCAGTACTTC. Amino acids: CASSYSRSGEETQYF.

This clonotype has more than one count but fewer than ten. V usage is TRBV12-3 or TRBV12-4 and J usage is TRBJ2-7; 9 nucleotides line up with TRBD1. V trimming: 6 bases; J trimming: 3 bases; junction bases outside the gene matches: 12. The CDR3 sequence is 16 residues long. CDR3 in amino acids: CASSIWGTGLSYEQYF. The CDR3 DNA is TGTGCCAGCAGCATATGGGGGACAGGGTTAAGCTACGAGCAGTACTTC.

In DNA form, the CDR3 reads TGTGCCACCCGGACAAGAACGAACACCGGGGAGCTGTTTTTT. Protein sequence: CATRTRTNTGELFF. This chain links TRBV24-1 with TRBJ2-2; perhaps TRBD1 as D (5 bases). CDR1 is KGHDR, CDR2 SFDVKD, per germline. Trimming stripped 9 bases from V and 0 bases from J, with 10 bases between. CDR3 length equals 14 residues.

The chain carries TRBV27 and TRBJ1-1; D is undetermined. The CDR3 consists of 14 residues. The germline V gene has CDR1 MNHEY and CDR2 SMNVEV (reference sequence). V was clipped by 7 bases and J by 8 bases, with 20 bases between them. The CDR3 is CASTLRWASSEAFF. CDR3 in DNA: TGTGCCAGCACTCTGAGGTGGGCATCTTCGGAAGCTTTCTTT.

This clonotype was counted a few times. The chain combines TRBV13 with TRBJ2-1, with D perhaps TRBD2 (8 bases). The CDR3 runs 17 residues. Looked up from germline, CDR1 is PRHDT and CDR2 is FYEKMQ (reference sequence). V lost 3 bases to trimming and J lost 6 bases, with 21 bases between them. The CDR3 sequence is CASSFPTGTRGLNEQFF. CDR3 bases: TGTGCCAGCAGCTTCCCAACCGGGACTAGGGGGCTCAATGAGCAGTTCTTC.